The source of this TCR beta chain is a study of blood T cells in healthy people across ages. Turning to the study itself: Per two T cells, template switching captured roughly one barcoded beta molecule.

Broader study findings: Diversity of TCR beta correlated strongly with naive T cell percentage.

A J-beta primer mix and a sample-barcoded 5' primer were used in a second PCR of roughly 6 to 11 cycles. Each cDNA molecule was tagged by a template-switch adaptor with 12 random nucleotides. One entry per CDR3 protein, called by TCRdb with MiXCR from the 5' RACE reads. The sample lists around 400,000 distinct CDR3 sequences, 52% occurring once. The CDR3 loop spans 12 amino acids. The germline V gene has CDR1 SGHTA and CDR2 FQGNSA. Trimming cost V 7 bases and J 4 bases, with 9 bases left between them. Extraction yielded at least 5 micrograms of total RNA per sample. Comments on this clonotype: What it recognizes is unknown.

This rearrangement joins TRBV7-2 to TRBJ2-3; D uncertain. The TCR originated in a man between 60 and 75 years old in good health. Sequenced material: blood. The chain's CDR3 is CASKGFSDTQYF. As DNA, the CDR3 is TGTGCCAGCAAAGGATTTTCAGATACGCAGTATTTT. The complete variable domain, with remaining parts taken from reference TRBV7-2 and TRBJ2-3, reads GAGVSQSPSNKVTEKGKDVELRCDPISGHTALYWYRQSLGQGLEFLIYFQGNSAPDKSGLPSDRFSAERTGGSVSTLTIQRTQQEDSAVYLCASKGFSDTQYFGPGTRLTVL.